What follows are 25 T cell receptor beta chains derived from one specimen sequenced in a study of blood T cell repertoires in COVID-19. Only in-frame clones appear in the TCRdb table, and some are missing; sequencing was by immunoSEQ multiplex PCR. The sample lists approximately 210,000 clones, 70% to 90% occurring once. Sample: peripheral blood. The receptor set was obtained from a man aged 18 to 29 with active or convalescent COVID-19.

V usage is TRBV27 and J usage is TRBJ2-5, with 7 positions matching TRBD1. Trimming took 5 bases from V and 5 from J; bases not matched to a gene: 8. The CDR3 is made up of 14 amino acids. Per germline, CDR1 MNHEY and CDR2 SMNVEV (reference sequence). This chain's CDR3 is CASSIQTGAETQYF. CDR3 nucleotides: TGTGCCAGCAGTATACAAACAGGGGCCGAGACCCAGTACTTC.

J is TRBJ2-3 and V is TRBV14; D is undetermined. Trimming took off 1 base at V and 8 bases at J, with 4 bases between the two ends. The CDR3 length is 11 residues. The germline V gene has CDR1 SGHDN and CDR2 FVKESK. CDR3 protein: CASSQGGTQYF. For the CDR3, the DNA is TGTGCCAGCAGCCAAGGCGGTACGCAGTATTTT.

V usage is TRBV6-5 and J usage is TRBJ1-1; TRBD1 agrees at 8 bases. V gave up 4 bases and J gave up 5 bases; unmatched junction bases: 6. The germline gives CDR1 MNHEY, CDR2 SVGAGI. The CDR3 spans 14 residues. The CDR3 region is CASSSRQGLTEAFF. In DNA, the CDR3 is TGTGCCAGCAGTTCTCGACAGGGGTTAACTGAAGCTTTCTTT.

V is TRBV29-1 and J is TRBJ2-1; possibly TRBD2 for D (7 bases). The V end was cut by 8 bases, the J end by 5 bases, with 16 bases between. This CDR3 contains 13 residues. CDR1 SQVTM and CDR2 ANQGSEA come from the germline V gene. This CDR3 is CSSGRGANNEQFF. The CDR3 DNA reads as TGCAGCTCAGGCCGGGGGGCGAACAATGAGCAGTTCTTC.

This clone showed up just once. V is TRBV7-9 and J is TRBJ2-1, with D maybe TRBD2 (5 bases). Germline values: CDR1 SEHNR, CDR2 FQNEAQ (reference sequence). The CDR3 is made up of 12 amino acids. V was shortened by 4 bases and J by 10 bases, with 11 bases between the two germline ends. The CDR3 DNA reads TGTGCCAGCAGCTACAGAGCGGACGAGCAGTTCTTC. Translating it yields CASSYRADEQFF.

The chain employs TRBV18 and TRBJ1-5; D is ambiguous. The CDR3 totals 15 residues. The germline gives CDR1 KGHSH, CDR2 LQKENI. The V end lost 2 bases, the J end lost 7 bases, and 15 bases lay between the germline ends. CDR3 protein: CASSPIEAVRQPQHF. CDR3 nucleotide sequence: TGTGCCAGCTCACCAATCGAAGCGGTTCGCCAGCCCCAGCATTTT.

The CDR3 DNA sequence: TGTGCCAGCAGCCAGTTCTATGAAGCTTTCTTT. It specifies CASSQFYEAFF. The chain has TRBV14 and TRBJ1-1; D call uncertain. Germline loops: CDR1 SGHDN, CDR2 FVKESK. This CDR3 comprises 11 residues. The V end was cut by 3 bases, the J end by 7 bases, with 6 bases between. The whole variable domain, remainder taken from reference TRBV14 and TRBJ1-1, is EAGVTQFPSHSVIEKGQTVTLRCDPISGHDNLYWYRRVMGKEIKFLLHFVKESKQDESGMPNNRFLAERTGGTYSTLKVQPAELEDSGVYFCASSQFYEAFFGQGTRLTVV.

This rearrangement joins TRBV7-9 to TRBJ1-6; D gene ambiguous. Germline CDR1 and CDR2: SEHNR and FQNEAQ (reference sequence). The CDR3 contains 16 residues. V lost 3 bases, J lost 5 bases, and 14 bases lay in between. In nucleotides, the CDR3 is TGTGCCAGCAGCTTTTCCAGGTGGATTGATAATTCACCCCTCCACTTT. Translation gives CASSFSRWIDNSPLHF.

This chain connects TRBV30 to TRBJ2-7; possibly TRBD2 for D (6 bases). The germline CDR1 and CDR2 sequences are GTSNPN and SVGIG (reference sequence). This CDR3 spans 12 amino acids. The V gene lost 5 bases and the J gene lost 3 bases, with 11 bases spanning the gap. The CDR3 nucleotides are TGTGCCTGGGCCCTGGAGGGCTACGAGCAGTACTTC. Translation: CAWALEGYEQYF.

The chain couples TRBV4-2 to TRBJ1-2, with TRBD1 matching 8 bases. The trim removed 8 bases at V and 6 bases at J, leaving 8 bases unmatched. The CDR3 contains 13 residues. Germline V gene sequence: CDR1 LGHNA, CDR2 YNFKEQ. The CDR3 is CASGRTGSDGYTF. The CDR3 bases are TGTGCCAGCGGAAGGACAGGGTCGGATGGCTACACCTTC.

The gene calls are TRBV7-2 and TRBJ1-1, with 7 bases matching TRBD1. CDR3 length: 15 amino acids. V shed 6 bases, J shed 2 bases, and the junction held 9 bases outside the gene matches. Germline V lookup: CDR1 SGHTA, CDR2 FQGNSA. CDR3 in DNA: TGTGCCAGCAGGCGACCCGGGACAGAAAACACTGAAGCTTTCTTT. Its protein product is CASRRPGTENTEAFF.

The chain carries TRBV18 and TRBJ1-1; D gene unclear. Per germline, CDR1 KGHSH and CDR2 LQKENI. Between the trimmed V and J ends, which lost 2 bases and 7 bases, there was a span of 5 bases. CDR3 length: 11 residues. In DNA form, the CDR3 reads TGTGCCAGCTCACCAGAGGTTGAAGCTTTCTTT. It translates to CASSPEVEAFF.

The gene calls are TRBV29-1 and TRBJ1-5; perhaps TRBD1 as D (6 bases). This CDR3 is built from 11 residues. V lost 6 bases to trimming and J lost 16 bases, with 19 bases between them. Germline CDR1 reads SQVTM; CDR2 reads ANQGSEA. CDR3 nucleotides: TGCAGCGTAGAAACCGCCAGGGGAGTTCATTTT. It codes for CSVETARGVHF. The complete variable domain, with remaining parts taken from reference TRBV29-1 and TRBJ1-5, reads SAVISQKPSRDICQRGTSLTIQCQVDSQVTMMFWYRQQPGQSLTLIATANQGSEATYESGFVIDKFPISRPNLTFSTLTVSNMSPEDSSIYLCSVETARGVHFGDGTRLSIL.

In DNA, the CDR3 is TGTGCCATCAGTGAGCCTACCCGGACAGCCAACTATGGCTACACCTTC. As protein: CAISEPTRTANYGYTF. V and J are TRBV10-3 and TRBJ1-2; possibly TRBD1 for D (6 bases). The CDR3 extends over 16 amino acids. Between the trimmed V and J ends, which lost 2 bases and 2 bases, there was a span of 15 bases. The germline V gene encodes CDR1 ENHRY and CDR2 SYGVKD.

This clone has a handful of counts. The rearrangement links TRBV7-3 to TRBJ2-5; tentative D call: TRBD2 (5 bases). CDR1 and CDR2 from the germline V gene are SGHTA and FQGTGA. V gave up 2 bases and J gave up 1 base, with 5 bases separating them. The CDR3 consists of 13 residues. DNA for the CDR3: TGTGCCAGCAGCTTAGGAGGCCAAGAGACCCAGTACTTC. Its translation is CASSLGGQETQYF.

This clone was seen just once. This sequence joins TRBV14 and TRBJ2-1; 8 positions match TRBD2. The ends lost 3 bases at V and 4 bases at J; junction bases unmatched: 14. There are 18 residues in the CDR3. The germline V gene has CDR1 SGHDN and CDR2 FVKESK. The CDR3 sequence: CASSHKGDRAGAYNEQFF. The CDR3 DNA reads as TGTGCCAGCAGCCACAAGGGGGACCGAGCGGGAGCGTACAATGAGCAGTTCTTC.

CDR3 in amino acids: CASSERLAGEEDTQYF. Here the CDR3 DNA reads TGTGCCAGCAGCGAGAGACTAGCGGGAGAGGAAGATACGCAGTATTTT. J is TRBJ2-3 and V is TRBV13; 12 bases are a match to TRBD2. This CDR3 has 16 amino acids. The germline V gene encodes CDR1 PRHDT and CDR2 FYEKMQ (reference sequence). With V trimmed by 5 bases and J by 5 bases, 8 bases remained unmatched.

V and J are TRBV18 and TRBJ2-4; 11 bases agree with TRBD2. V was clipped by 1 base and J by 1 base; unmatched bases: 3. CDR1 and CDR2 from the germline V gene are KGHSH and LQKENI. This CDR3 region has 17 residues. The CDR3 loop reads CASSPLAGGEAKNIQYF. The CDR3 nucleotides read TGTGCCAGCTCACCACTAGCGGGAGGGGAGGCCAAAAACATTCAGTACTTC. Drawing the rest from reference TRBV18 and TRBJ2-4, the complete variable domain is NAGVMQNPRHLVRRRGQEARLRCSPMKGHSHVYWYRQLPEEGLKFMVYLQKENIIDESGMPKERFSAEFPKEGPSILRIQQVVRGDSAAYFCASSPLAGGEAKNIQYFGAGTRLSVL.

The V call is TRBV7-3, the J call TRBJ2-1; D may be TRBD1 (6 bases). Germline V gene sequence: CDR1 SGHTA, CDR2 FQGTGA. CDR3 length: 14 residues. V was clipped by 2 bases and J by 6 bases, with 11 bases between them. CDR3 protein: CASSLGNRVNEQFF. CDR3 in DNA: TGTGCCAGCAGCTTAGGAAACAGGGTCAATGAGCAGTTCTTC.

The V call is TRBV19, the J call TRBJ2-3; D might be TRBD2 (6 bases). V lost 3 bases to trimming and J lost 7 bases, with 14 bases between them. This CDR3 region has 14 residues. The V gene's germline CDR1 is LNHDA and CDR2 SQIVND (reference sequence). As DNA, the CDR3 is TGTGCCAGTAGTATCAAGGCTAGGGACTATACGCAGTATTTT. Translating it yields CASSIKARDYTQYF.

The V call is TRBV28, the J call TRBJ1-1; TRBD1 aligns across 7 bases. The length of the CDR3 is 14 residues. Germline CDR1 is MDHEN and CDR2 is SYDVKM. The V gene end was trimmed by 6 bases and the J gene end by 5 bases; junction bases not matched to a gene: 9. This CDR3 is CASSPGDRRTEAFF. The CDR3 DNA is TGTGCCAGCAGCCCGGGGGACAGAAGAACTGAAGCTTTCTTT.

The J gene is TRBJ1-5, the V gene TRBV19; 8 bases fit TRBD1. J was trimmed by 6 bases and V by 8 bases; bases with no gene match: 6. CDR3 length: 13 amino acids. The V gene's germline CDR1 is LNHDA and CDR2 SQIVND (reference sequence). Here the CDR3 DNA reads TGTGCCAGTTCGGACAGGGTGAGTCAGCCCCAGCATTTT. This encodes CASSDRVSQPQHF.

This chain connects TRBV7-2 to TRBJ1-1; 8 bases line up with TRBD1. The germline V gene encodes CDR1 SGHTA and CDR2 FQGNSA. Trimming cost V 4 bases and J 0 bases; bases outside gene matches: 4. The CDR3 loop spans 15 amino acids. As DNA, the CDR3 is TGTGCCAGCAGCTCCAGGGGGCGTTTGAACACTGAAGCTTTCTTT. It yields the protein CASSSRGRLNTEAFF.

In its sample, this clone was seen once. The rearrangement joins TRBV7-9 to TRBJ2-7, with D perhaps matching TRBD2 (6 bases). CDR3 length: 14 amino acids. CDR1 and CDR2 (germline): SEHNR, FQNEAQ (reference sequence). The germline V and J ends were trimmed by 2 bases and 6 bases, with 14 bases remaining between them. The CDR3, as DNA: TGTGCCAGCAGCTTAACCAGACTAGAAAGCGAGCAGTACTTC. This encodes CASSLTRLESEQYF.

The chain carries TRBV19 and TRBJ1-5; TRBD1 agrees at 9 bases. CDR1 and CDR2 from the germline V gene are LNHDA and SQIVND (reference sequence). V trimming: 4 bases; J trimming: 2 bases; junction bases outside the gene matches: 9. The CDR3 spans 17 residues. CDR3 protein: CASSKRDRAPGNQPQHF. The CDR3 nucleotides are TGTGCCAGTAGTAAACGGGACAGGGCCCCAGGCAATCAGCCCCAGCATTTT.